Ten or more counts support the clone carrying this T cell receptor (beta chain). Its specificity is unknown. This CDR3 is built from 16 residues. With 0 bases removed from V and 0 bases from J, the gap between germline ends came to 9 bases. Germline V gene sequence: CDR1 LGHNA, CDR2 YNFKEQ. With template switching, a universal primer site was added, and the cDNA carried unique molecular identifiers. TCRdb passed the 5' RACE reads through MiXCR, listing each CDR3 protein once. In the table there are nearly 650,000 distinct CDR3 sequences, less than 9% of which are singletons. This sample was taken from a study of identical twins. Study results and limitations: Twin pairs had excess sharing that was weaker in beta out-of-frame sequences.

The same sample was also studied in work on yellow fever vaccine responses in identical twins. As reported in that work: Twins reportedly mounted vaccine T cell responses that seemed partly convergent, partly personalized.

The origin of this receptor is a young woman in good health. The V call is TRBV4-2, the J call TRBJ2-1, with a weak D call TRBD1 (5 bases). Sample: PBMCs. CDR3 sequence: CASSQDRGGSYNEQFF. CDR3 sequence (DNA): TGTGCCAGCAGCCAAGATAGGGGCGGCTCCTACAATGAGCAGTTCTTC.